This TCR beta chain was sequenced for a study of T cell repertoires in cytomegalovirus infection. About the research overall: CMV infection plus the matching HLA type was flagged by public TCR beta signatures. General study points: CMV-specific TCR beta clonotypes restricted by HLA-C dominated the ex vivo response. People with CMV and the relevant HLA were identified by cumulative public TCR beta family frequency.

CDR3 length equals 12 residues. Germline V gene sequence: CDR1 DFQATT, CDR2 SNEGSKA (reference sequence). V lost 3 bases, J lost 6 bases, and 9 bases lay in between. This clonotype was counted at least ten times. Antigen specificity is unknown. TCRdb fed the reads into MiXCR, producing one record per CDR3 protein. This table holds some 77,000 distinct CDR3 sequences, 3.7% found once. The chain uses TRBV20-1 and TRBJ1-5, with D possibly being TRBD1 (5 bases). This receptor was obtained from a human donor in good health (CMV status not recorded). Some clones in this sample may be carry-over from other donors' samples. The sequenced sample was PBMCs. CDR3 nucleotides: TGCAGTGCTAGGGAGGGGACTCAGCCCCAGCATTTT. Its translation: CSAREGTQPQHF.